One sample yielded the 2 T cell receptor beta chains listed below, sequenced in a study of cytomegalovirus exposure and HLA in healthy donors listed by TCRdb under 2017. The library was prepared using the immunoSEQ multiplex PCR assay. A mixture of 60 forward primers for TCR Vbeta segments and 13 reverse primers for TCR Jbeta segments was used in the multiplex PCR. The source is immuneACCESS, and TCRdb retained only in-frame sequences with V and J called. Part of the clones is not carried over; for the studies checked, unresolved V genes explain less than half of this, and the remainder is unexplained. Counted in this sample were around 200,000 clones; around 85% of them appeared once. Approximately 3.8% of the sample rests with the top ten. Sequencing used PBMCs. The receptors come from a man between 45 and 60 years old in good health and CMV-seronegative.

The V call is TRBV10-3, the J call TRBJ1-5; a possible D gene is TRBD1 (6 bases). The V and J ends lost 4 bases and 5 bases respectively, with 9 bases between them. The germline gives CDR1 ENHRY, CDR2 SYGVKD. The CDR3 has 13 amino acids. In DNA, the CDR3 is TGTGCCATCAGTGTAGAGGGGGATCAGCCCCAGCATTTT. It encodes CAISVEGDQPQHF.

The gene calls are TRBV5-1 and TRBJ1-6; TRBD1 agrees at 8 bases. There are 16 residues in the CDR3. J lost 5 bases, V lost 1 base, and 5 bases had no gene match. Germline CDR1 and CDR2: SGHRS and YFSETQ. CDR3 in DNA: TGCGCCAGCAGCTTGAAGGGACAGGAGGATAATTCACCCCTCCACTTT. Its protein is CASSLKGQEDNSPLHF. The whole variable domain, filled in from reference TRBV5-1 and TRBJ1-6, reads KAGVTQTPRYLIKTRGQQVTLSCSPISGHRSVSWYQQTPGQGLQFLFEYFSETQRNKGNFPGRFSGRQFSNSRSEMNVSTLELGDSALYLCASSLKGQEDNSPLHFGNGTRLTVT.